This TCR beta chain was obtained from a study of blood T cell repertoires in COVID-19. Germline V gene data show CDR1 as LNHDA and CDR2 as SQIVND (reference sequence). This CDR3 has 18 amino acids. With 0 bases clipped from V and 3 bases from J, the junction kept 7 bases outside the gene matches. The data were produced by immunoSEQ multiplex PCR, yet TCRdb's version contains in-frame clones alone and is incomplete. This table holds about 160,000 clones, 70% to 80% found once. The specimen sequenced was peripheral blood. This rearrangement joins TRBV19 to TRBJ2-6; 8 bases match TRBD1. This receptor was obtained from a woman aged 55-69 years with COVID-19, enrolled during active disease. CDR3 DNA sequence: TGTGCCAGTAGTATAGATCGGACAGGGTTTTTTGGGGCCAACGTCCTGACTTTC. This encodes CASSIDRTGFFGANVLTF. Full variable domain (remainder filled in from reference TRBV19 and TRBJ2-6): DGGITQSPKYLFRKEGQNVTLSCEQNLNHDAMYWYRQDPGQGLRLIYYSQIVNDFQKGDIAEGYSVSREKKESFPLTVTSAQKNPTAFYLCASSIDRTGFFGANVLTFGAGSRLTVL.